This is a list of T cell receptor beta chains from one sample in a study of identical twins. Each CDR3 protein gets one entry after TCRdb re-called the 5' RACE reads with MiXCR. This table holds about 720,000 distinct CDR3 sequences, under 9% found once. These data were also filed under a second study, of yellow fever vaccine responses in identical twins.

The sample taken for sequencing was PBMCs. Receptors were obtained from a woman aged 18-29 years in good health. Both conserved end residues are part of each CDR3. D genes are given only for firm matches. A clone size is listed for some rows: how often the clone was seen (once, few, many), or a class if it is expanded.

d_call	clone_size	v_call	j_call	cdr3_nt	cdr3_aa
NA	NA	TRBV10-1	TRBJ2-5	TGCGCCAGCAGTGAGTGGGATGACCCAAGACGGGAGACCCAGTACTTC	CASSEWDDPRRETQYF
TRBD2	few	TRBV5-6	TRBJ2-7	TGTGCCAGCAGCTTGGAGGTAGCGGGGACCTACGAGCAGTACTTC	CASSLEVAGTYEQYF
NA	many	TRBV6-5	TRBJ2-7	TGTGCCAGCAGTTACTCGTCGCTAGCGATCTCCTACGAGCAGTACTTC	CASSYSSLAISYEQYF
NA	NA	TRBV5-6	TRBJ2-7	TGTGCCAGCAGCCCGAGACCGAGGTGGGAGCAGTACTTC	CASSPRPRWEQYF
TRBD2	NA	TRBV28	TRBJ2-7	TGTGCCAGCAGTCCCCCAGTCTCGCGGGAGGTGACCGAGCAGTACTTC	CASSPPVSREVTEQYF
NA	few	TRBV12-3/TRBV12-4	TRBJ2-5	TGTGCCAGCAGTTTTCACAAAAACCAAGAGACCCAGTACTTC	CASSFHKNQETQYF
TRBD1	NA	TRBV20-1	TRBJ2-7	TGCAGTGCCCCTCGGACAGGGAAGGTCTACGAGCAGTACTTC	CSAPRTGKVYEQYF
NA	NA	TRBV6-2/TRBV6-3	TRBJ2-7	TGTGCCAGCAGTTACGACCAGCTCTACGAGCAGTACTTC	CASSYDQLYEQYF
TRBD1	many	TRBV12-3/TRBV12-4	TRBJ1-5	TGTGCCAGCAGTCGGGGACAGGAAGATCAGCCCCAGCATTTT	CASSRGQEDQPQHF
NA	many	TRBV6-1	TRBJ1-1	TGTGCCAGCAGTGACGGGGCAGCGAACACTGAAGCTTTCTTT	CASSDGAANTEAFF
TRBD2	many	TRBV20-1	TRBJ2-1	TGCAGTGCCGTAGCGGGAGGGAACTACAATGAGCAGTTCTTC	CSAVAGGNYNEQFF
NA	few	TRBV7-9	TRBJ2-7	TGTGCCACGCGGGGCAATAAGCCCGAGCAGTACTTC	CATRGNKPEQYF
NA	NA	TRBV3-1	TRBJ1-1	TGTGCCAGCAGCCAAGACTTGGCAGGGGTTATGGCTTTCTTT	CASSQDLAGVMAFF
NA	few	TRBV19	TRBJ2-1	TGTGCCAGTAGTATGACGGGTGGGGGACTGAACAATGAGCAGTTCTTC	CASSMTGGGLNNEQFF
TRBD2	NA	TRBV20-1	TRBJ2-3	TGCAGCTCCCCGGGAGCGGGATCATGGGCAGATACGCAGTATTTT	CSSPGAGSWADTQYF
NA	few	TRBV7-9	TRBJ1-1	TGTGCCAGCAGGGAGGGGGTGAACACTGAAGCTTTCTTT	CASREGVNTEAFF
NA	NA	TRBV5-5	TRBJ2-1	TGTGCCAGCAGCTTGGTAGGGCAGATTTACAATGAGCAGTTCTTC	CASSLVGQIYNEQFF
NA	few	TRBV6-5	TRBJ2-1	TGTGCCAGCAGTTCCGACGTGGGTGAGCAGTTCTTC	CASSSDVGEQFF
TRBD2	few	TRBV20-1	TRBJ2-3	TGCAGTGCTAGAGATCGGACTAGCGTAGCAGATACGCAGTATTTT	CSARDRTSVADTQYF
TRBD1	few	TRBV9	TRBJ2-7	TGTGCCAGCCTGACAGGGAAGTACTTC	CASLTGKYF
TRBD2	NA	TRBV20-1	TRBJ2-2	TGCAGTGCTCCACTAGCGGGGGCGGTCACCGGGGAGCTGTTTTTT	CSAPLAGAVTGELFF
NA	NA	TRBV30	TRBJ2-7	TGTGCCTGGAGTAGCGGTCATACCTACGAGCAGTACTTC	CAWSSGHTYEQYF
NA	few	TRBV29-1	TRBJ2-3	TGCAGCGTGGCAAATGGGTTCGGGACAGATACGCAGTATTTT	CSVANGFGTDTQYF
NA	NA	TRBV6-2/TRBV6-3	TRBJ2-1	TGTGCCAGCCGGATTTTACGAAGGATTGGATCCTACAATGAGCAGTTCTTC	CASRILRRIGSYNEQFF
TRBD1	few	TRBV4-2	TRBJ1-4	TGTGCCAGCAGCCAAGATCGGGACATCCGGGACAGGGGAGAAAAACTGTTTTTT	CASSQDRDIRDRGEKLFF
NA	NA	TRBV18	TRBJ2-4	TGTGCCAGCTCACCCACAGGGAGCGGCGTGAAAAACATTCAGTACTTC	CASSPTGSGVKNIQYF
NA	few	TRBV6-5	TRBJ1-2	TGTGCCAGCAGTTATTCTCGAATGGGTTATGGCTACACCTTC	CASSYSRMGYGYTF
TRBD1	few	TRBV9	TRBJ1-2	TGTGCCAGCGGAACAGGGGGCAGAGGTTTTGGCTACACCTTC	CASGTGGRGFGYTF
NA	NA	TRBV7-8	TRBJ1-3	TGTGCCAGCACCAACCAGGTCTCTGGAAACACCATATATTTT	CASTNQVSGNTIYF
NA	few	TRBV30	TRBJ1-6	TGTGCCACCGCCCGGGTAGTGTCACCCCTCCACTTT	CATARVVSPLHF
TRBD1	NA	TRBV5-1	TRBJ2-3	TGCGCCAGCAGCCCAAGAAGAGACAGGGGATACACAGATACGCAGTATTTT	CASSPRRDRGYTDTQYF
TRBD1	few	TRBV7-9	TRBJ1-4	TGTGCCAGCAGCTTAGGAGCAGGGACAGATAATGAAAAACTGTTTTTT	CASSLGAGTDNEKLFF
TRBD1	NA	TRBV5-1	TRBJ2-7	TGCGCCAGCAGCTCGGGGACAGGGGGGCTCGAGCAGTACTTC	CASSSGTGGLEQYF
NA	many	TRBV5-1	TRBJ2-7	TGCGCCAGCAGCTTTTTCGGGGAGAGCTCCTACGAGCAGTACTTC	CASSFFGESSYEQYF
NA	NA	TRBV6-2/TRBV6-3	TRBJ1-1	TGTGCCAGCAGGGGATTCCAGGGCAGGGACACTGAAGCTTTCTTT	CASRGFQGRDTEAFF
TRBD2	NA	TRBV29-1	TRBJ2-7	TGCAGCGTGGAAGGGACTAGCGGGGCCTCCTCCTACGAGCAGTACTTC	CSVEGTSGASSYEQYF
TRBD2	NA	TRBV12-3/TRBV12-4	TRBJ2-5	TGTGCCAGCAGGGATACTAGCGGAGACACTCTAAATTTCCAAGAGACCCAGTACTTC	CASRDTSGDTLNFQETQYF
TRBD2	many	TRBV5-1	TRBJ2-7	TGCGCCAGCAGCTTGACGGCGGGAGAGGGGTACGAGCAGTACTTC	CASSLTAGEGYEQYF
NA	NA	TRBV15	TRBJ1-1	TGTGCCACCAGCAAGGGGGGTATGAACACTGAAGCTTTCTTT	CATSKGGMNTEAFF
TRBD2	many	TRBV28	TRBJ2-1	TGTGCCAGCAGCAAACTAGCGGCCTACAATGAGCAGTTCTTC	CASSKLAAYNEQFF
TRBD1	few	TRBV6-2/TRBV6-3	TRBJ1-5	TGTGCCAGCAGCTCGACCGGGACAGTCAATCAGCCCCAGCATTTT	CASSSTGTVNQPQHF
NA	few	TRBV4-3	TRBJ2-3	TGCGCCAGCAGCCAAGACTGGCAGGGGCCAGATACGCAGTATTTT	CASSQDWQGPDTQYF
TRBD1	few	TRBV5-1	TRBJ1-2	TGCGCCAGCAGCAAGGACAGGGGAGCTGGCTACACCTTC	CASSKDRGAGYTF
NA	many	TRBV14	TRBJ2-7	TGTGCCAGCAGCCAAGAACAGGGAGAGCAGTACTTC	CASSQEQGEQYF
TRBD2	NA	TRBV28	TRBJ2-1	TGTGCCAGCAGCCAACACCCTGGGACTAACGATGAGCAGTTCTTC	CASSQHPGTNDEQFF
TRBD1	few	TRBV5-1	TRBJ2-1	TGCGCCAGCAGCGCGCTTTCGACAGGGCTCCGCGGGAATGAGCAGTTCTTC	CASSALSTGLRGNEQFF
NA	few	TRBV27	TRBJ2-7	TGTGCCAGCAGGCTGGAACGTGACTACGAGCAGTACTTC	CASRLERDYEQYF
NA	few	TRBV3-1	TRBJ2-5	TGTGCCAGCAGCCAAGATGGGAGGTCGGAGGAGACCCAGTACTTC	CASSQDGRSEETQYF